The 22 T cell receptor beta chains below all came from one sample that was sequenced in a study of cytomegalovirus exposure and HLA in healthy donors. PCR employed 60 Vbeta and 13 Jbeta primers. Clones were read by immunoSEQ multiplex PCR, and TCRdb kept only the in-frame ones, dropping some. The table shows 100,000 to 150,000 clones, with around four fifths occurring only once. The sample was PBMCs. The receptors here all came from a boy between 2 and 10 years old in good health and CMV-seronegative.

This clone has a handful of counts. The chain joins TRBV19 to TRBJ1-3, with D perhaps matching TRBD1 (5 bases). Germline assignment: CDR1 LNHDA and CDR2 SQIVND (reference sequence). The CDR3 totals 16 residues. V lost 3 bases to trimming and J lost 0 bases, with 12 bases between them. In DNA form, the CDR3 reads TGTGCCAGTAGTATCCGGGGCGGGAGCTCTGGAAACACCATATATTTT. Protein product: CASSIRGGSSGNTIYF.

Concerning this clone: The sample carries other DNA sequences with the same CDR3. The chain joins TRBV5-1 to TRBJ2-5, with unresolved D. The germline V and J ends were trimmed by 5 bases and 4 bases, with 15 bases remaining between them. The CDR3 has 14 residues. Germline V CDR1 and CDR2: SGHRS, YFSETQ. The CDR3 sequence is CASSEEMVAETQYF. The CDR3 nucleotides are TGCGCCAGCAGTGAGGAGATGGTCGCAGAGACCCAGTACTTC.

This sequence joins TRBV11-2 and TRBJ2-1; D is perhaps TRBD1 (6 bases). The V end was cut by 1 base, the J end by 8 bases, with 12 bases between. The CDR3 is 14 amino acids. Per germline, CDR1 SGHAT and CDR2 FQNNGV. The CDR3 nucleotides are TGTGCCAGCAGCTTAGGGGGGCCGCAGGATGAGCAGTTCTTC. This sequence encodes CASSLGGPQDEQFF. The full variable domain, completed using reference TRBV11-2 and TRBJ2-1, is EAGVAQSPRYKIIEKRQSVAFWCNPISGHATLYWYQQILGQGPKLLIQFQNNGVVDDSQLPKDRFSAERLKGVDSTLKIQPAKLEDSAVYLCASSLGGPQDEQFFGPGTRLTVL.

The chain uses TRBV6-6 and TRBJ2-3; D is ambiguous. Germline V CDR1 and CDR2: MNHNY, SVGAGI (reference sequence). Trimming shortened V by 2 bases and J by 0 bases, and 3 bases separated the two germline ends. The CDR3 has 13 amino acids. The CDR3 nucleotides are TGTGCCAGCAGTTACACTAGCACAGATACGCAGTATTTT. Protein sequence: CASSYTSTDTQYF.

This chain connects TRBV7-2 to TRBJ2-7; 7 positions match TRBD1. The CDR3 loop spans 14 amino acids. The germline CDR1 and CDR2 sequences are SGHTA and FQGNSA. The V and J ends lost 3 bases and 6 bases, in that order; junction bases with no gene match: 8. The CDR3 reads CASSLTGQNIEQYF. CDR3 coding DNA: TGTGCCAGCAGCTTGACGGGACAGAATATCGAGCAGTACTTC.

The chain carries TRBV4-3 and TRBJ1-1, with 8 positions matching TRBD1. The CDR3 sequence is 14 residues long. Losses at the gene ends were 3 bases for V and 9 bases for J; bases not matched to a gene: 9. CDR1 is LGHNA, CDR2 YSLEER, per germline. CDR3 residues: CASSQSTGDGQAFF. The CDR3 nucleotides read TGCGCCAGCAGCCAGTCGACAGGGGATGGTCAAGCTTTCTTT.

The chain links TRBV29-1 to TRBJ1-1, with 8 bases identical to TRBD1. CDR3 length: 14 residues. Germline CDR1 reads SQVTM; CDR2 reads ANQGSEA. The trim removed 3 bases at V and 4 bases at J, leaving 7 bases unmatched. The CDR3 sequence is CSVDRGLGSTEAFF. The CDR3, as DNA: TGCAGCGTTGACAGGGGGCTAGGTAGCACTGAAGCTTTCTTT.

The chain employs TRBV11-2 and TRBJ1-1, with TRBD1 identical over 10 bases. The CDR3 is made up of 15 amino acids. Per the germline V gene, CDR1 is SGHAT and CDR2 is FQNNGV. The trim removed 3 bases at V and 1 base at J, leaving 2 bases unmatched. CDR3 residues: CASSFRDRGNTEAFF. The CDR3 DNA is TGTGCCAGCAGCTTTAGGGACAGGGGGAACACTGAAGCTTTCTTT.

The gene calls are TRBV10-3 and TRBJ2-5; D is ambiguous. Germline V gives CDR1 ENHRY, CDR2 SYGVKD. The CDR3 loop spans 14 amino acids. V lost 0 bases to trimming and J lost 5 bases, with 10 bases between them. The CDR3 DNA is TGTGCCATCAGTGAGTCTCGACTGGAGGAGACCCAGTACTTC. It specifies CAISESRLEETQYF.

V is TRBV7-9 and J is TRBJ2-1; TRBD1 aligns across 7 bases. The CDR3 consists of 19 residues. Trimming cost V 4 bases and J 3 bases; bases outside gene matches: 18. Germline lookup yields CDR1 SEHNR and CDR2 FQNEAQ (reference sequence). CDR3 nucleotide sequence: TGTGCCAGCAGCTCGATCTCTAGCCCGACAGGGTTTAACTACAATGAGCAGTTCTTC. Protein product: CASSSISSPTGFNYNEQFF.

The V call is TRBV27, the J call TRBJ1-1; 9 bases match TRBD1. Germline V CDR1 and CDR2: MNHEY, SMNVEV (reference sequence). The junction had 10 bases not matched to a gene; V was cut back by 5 bases and J by 6 bases. The length of the CDR3 is 15 residues. The CDR3 here is CASSPHRGQFAEAFF. Written as DNA, the CDR3 is TGTGCCAGCAGTCCTCACAGGGGGCAATTCGCTGAAGCTTTCTTT.

This chain connects TRBV27 to TRBJ1-2, with 8 nucleotides matching TRBD1. Germline V gives CDR1 MNHEY, CDR2 SMNVEV (reference sequence). Trimming removed 5 bases from V and 5 bases from J; junction bases left unmatched: 4. The CDR3 is 13 residues long. The CDR3 spells CASSPGQGYGYTF. CDR3 DNA: TGTGCCAGCAGTCCCGGACAGGGATATGGCTACACCTTC.

The chain carries TRBV7-3 and TRBJ2-3; 8 bases are shared with TRBD1. V was pared by 5 bases and J by 9 bases, with 10 bases of the junction left unmatched. This CDR3 contains 14 residues. The germline gives CDR1 SGHTA, CDR2 FQGTGA. This CDR3 reads CASSLLADRGTQYF. The DNA of the CDR3 is TGTGCCAGCAGCCTACTAGCCGACAGGGGAACGCAGTATTTT.

V and J are TRBV7-9 and TRBJ1-1, with D uncertain. CDR1 and CDR2 from the germline V gene are SEHNR and FQNEAQ (reference sequence). CDR3 length equals 14 residues. V was trimmed by 1 base and J by 0 bases, leaving 6 bases between them. CDR3 nucleotides: TGTGCCAGCAGCTTAGGTCAGTTGAACACTGAAGCTTTCTTT. Its protein is CASSLGQLNTEAFF.

The genes are TRBV2 and TRBJ1-1, with D possibly TRBD1 on 5 matching bases. This CDR3 is 17 amino acids long. Trimming pared 5 bases from V and 1 base from J, leaving 20 bases between. Germline V CDR1 and CDR2: SNHLY, FYNNEI. Here the CDR3 DNA reads TGTGCCAGCAGTCCTCGGGGGGTACAGGTTAAGAACACTGAAGCTTTCTTT. Residues: CASSPRGVQVKNTEAFF. Using reference TRBV2 and TRBJ1-1 for the parts outside the CDR3, the full variable domain is EPEVTQTPSHQVTQMGQEVILRCVPISNHLYFYWYRQILGQKVEFLVSFYNNEISEKSEIFDDQFSVERPDGSNFTLKIRSTKLEDSAMYFCASSPRGVQVKNTEAFFGQGTRLTVV.

This chain uses TRBV11-3 with TRBJ2-2; 7 bases are shared with TRBD2. Germline V gene data show CDR1 as SGHNT and CDR2 as YENEEA. This CDR3 spans 15 amino acids. After removal of 4 bases from V and 1 base from J, the junction contained 3 bases not matched to a gene. CDR3 in DNA: TGTGCCAGCAGCTGGGGGGGAGGGAACACCGGGGAGCTGTTTTTT. It yields the protein CASSWGGGNTGELFF.

The sample holds one count of this clone. The rearrangement uses TRBV4-3 and TRBJ2-7; possible D gene TRBD2, 6 bases. V was cut by 0 bases and J by 6 bases, with 9 bases left in between. CDR3 length: 13 amino acids. The germline V gene has CDR1 LGHNA and CDR2 YSLEER. The CDR3 loop is CASSQEVGGEQYF. CDR3 nucleotides: TGCGCCAGCAGCCAAGAGGTCGGGGGCGAGCAGTACTTC.

This chain uses TRBV4-2 with TRBJ2-1; D is unclear. V was trimmed by 1 base and J by 12 bases, leaving 16 bases between them. Germline CDR1 LGHNA, CDR2 YNFKEQ. This CDR3 region has 14 residues. The CDR3 DNA sequence: TGTGCCAGCAGCCAAGGACAACTTGATCTTTCGCAGTTCTTC. Its translation is CASSQGQLDLSQFF.

The J gene is TRBJ2-3, the V gene TRBV7-2; maybe TRBD1 (5 bases). The germline V and J ends were trimmed by 1 base and 3 bases, with 11 bases remaining between them. The CDR3 spans 15 residues. Per the germline V gene, CDR1 is SGHTA and CDR2 is FQGNSA. The CDR3, as DNA: TGTGCCAGCAGCTTAGAACCGCGGACAACAGATACGCAGTATTTT. As protein: CASSLEPRTTDTQYF.

The chain recombines TRBV7-6 with TRBJ1-5; D call uncertain. The V gene's germline CDR1 is SGHVS and CDR2 FNYEAQ. This CDR3 comprises 14 residues. With 2 bases removed from V and 3 bases from J, the gap between germline ends came to 8 bases. The CDR3 DNA is TGTGCCAGCAGCTTATACAGAGTCAATCAGCCCCAGCATTTT. Translation gives CASSLYRVNQPQHF.

This clone has only one observation. The chain recombines TRBV30 with TRBJ1-2; D is undetermined. CDR3 length: 12 residues. CDR1 is GTSNPN, CDR2 SVGIG, per germline (reference sequence). V lost 8 bases to trimming and J lost 0 bases, with 10 bases between them. CDR3 in amino acids: CAVTGSNYGYTF. CDR3 DNA: TGTGCCGTCACGGGTTCTAACTATGGCTACACCTTC. The full variable domain, its missing parts supplied by reference TRBV30 and TRBJ1-2, is SQTIHQWPATLVQPVGSPLSLECTVEGTSNPNLYWYRQAAGRGLQLLFYSVGIGQISSEVPQNLSASRPQDRQFILSSKKLLLSDSGFYLCAVTGSNYGYTFGSGTRLTVV.

CDR3 in DNA: TGTGCCAGCAGTCGGACAGCCAATCAGCCCCAGCATTTT. Translation gives CASSRTANQPQHF. The V gene is TRBV27, the J gene TRBJ1-5; D is possibly TRBD1 (6 bases). This CDR3 is built from 13 residues. The V gene's germline CDR1 is MNHEY and CDR2 SMNVEV (reference sequence). V was cut by 5 bases and J by 3 bases, with 8 bases left in between.